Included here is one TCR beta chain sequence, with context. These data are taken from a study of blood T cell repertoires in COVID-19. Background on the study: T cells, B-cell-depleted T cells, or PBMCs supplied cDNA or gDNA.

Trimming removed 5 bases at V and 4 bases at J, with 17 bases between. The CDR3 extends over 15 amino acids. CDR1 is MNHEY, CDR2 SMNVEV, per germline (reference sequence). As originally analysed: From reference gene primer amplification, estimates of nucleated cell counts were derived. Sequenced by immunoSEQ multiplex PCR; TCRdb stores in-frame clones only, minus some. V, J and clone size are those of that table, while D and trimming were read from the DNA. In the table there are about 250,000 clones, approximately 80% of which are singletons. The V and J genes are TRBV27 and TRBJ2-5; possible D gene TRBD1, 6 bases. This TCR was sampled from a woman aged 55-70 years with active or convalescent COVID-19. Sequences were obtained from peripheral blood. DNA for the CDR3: TGTGCCAGCAGTCCTTCCAGGGGCTCCCCAGAGACCCAGTACTTC. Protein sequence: CASSPSRGSPETQYF.